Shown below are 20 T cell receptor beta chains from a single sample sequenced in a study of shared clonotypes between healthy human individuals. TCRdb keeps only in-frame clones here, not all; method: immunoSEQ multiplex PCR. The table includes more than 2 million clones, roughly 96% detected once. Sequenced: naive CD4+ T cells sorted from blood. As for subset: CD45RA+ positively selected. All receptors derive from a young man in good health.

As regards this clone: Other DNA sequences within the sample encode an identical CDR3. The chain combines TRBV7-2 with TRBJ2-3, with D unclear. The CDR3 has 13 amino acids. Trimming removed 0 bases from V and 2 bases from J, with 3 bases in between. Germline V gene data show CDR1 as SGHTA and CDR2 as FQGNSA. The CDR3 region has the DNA TGTGCCAGCAGCTTAGCTTACACAGATACGCAGTATTTT. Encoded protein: CASSLAYTDTQYF.

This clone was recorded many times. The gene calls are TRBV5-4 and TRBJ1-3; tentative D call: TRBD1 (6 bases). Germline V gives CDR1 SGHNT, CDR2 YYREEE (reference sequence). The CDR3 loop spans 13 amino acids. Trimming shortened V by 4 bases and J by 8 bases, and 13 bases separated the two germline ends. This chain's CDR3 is CASSVTGSDTIYF. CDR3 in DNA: TGTGCCAGCAGCGTGACAGGTTCAGACACCATATATTTT.

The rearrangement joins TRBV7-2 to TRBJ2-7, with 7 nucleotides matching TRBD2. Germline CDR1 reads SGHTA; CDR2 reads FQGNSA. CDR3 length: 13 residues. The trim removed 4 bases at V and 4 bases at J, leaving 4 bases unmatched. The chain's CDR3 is CASSSASGYEQYF. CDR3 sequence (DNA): TGTGCCAGCAGCTCGGCTAGCGGATACGAGCAGTACTTC.

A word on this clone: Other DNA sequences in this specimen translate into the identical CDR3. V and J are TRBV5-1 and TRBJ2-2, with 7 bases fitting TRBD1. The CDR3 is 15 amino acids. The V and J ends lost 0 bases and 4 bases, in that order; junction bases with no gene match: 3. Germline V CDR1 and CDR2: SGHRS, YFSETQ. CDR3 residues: CASSLGTGFTGELFF. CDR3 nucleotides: TGCGCCAGCAGCTTGGGGACAGGCTTCACCGGGGAGCTGTTTTTT.

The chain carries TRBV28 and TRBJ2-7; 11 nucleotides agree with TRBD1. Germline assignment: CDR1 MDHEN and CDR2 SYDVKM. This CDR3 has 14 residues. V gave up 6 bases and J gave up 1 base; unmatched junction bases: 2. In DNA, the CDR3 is TGTGCCAGCAGGGGGGACAGGGGGTCCTACGAGCAGTACTTC. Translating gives CASRGDRGSYEQYF. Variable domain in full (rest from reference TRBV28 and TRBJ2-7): DVKVTQSSRYLVKRTGEKVFLECVQDMDHENMFWYRQDPGLGLRLIYFSYDVKMKEKGDIPEGYSVSREKKERFSLILESASTNQTSMYLCASRGDRGSYEQYFGPGTRLTVT.

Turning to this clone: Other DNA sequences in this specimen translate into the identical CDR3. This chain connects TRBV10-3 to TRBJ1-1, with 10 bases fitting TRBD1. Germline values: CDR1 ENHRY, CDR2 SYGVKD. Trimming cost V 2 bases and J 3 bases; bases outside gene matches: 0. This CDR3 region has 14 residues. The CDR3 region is CAISEGQGDTEAFF. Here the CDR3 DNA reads TGTGCCATCAGTGAGGGACAGGGGGACACTGAAGCTTTCTTT.

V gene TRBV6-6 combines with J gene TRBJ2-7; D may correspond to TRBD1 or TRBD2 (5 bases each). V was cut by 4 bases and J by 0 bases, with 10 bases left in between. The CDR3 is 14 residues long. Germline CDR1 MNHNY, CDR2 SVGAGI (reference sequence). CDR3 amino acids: CASSLSGSSYEQYF. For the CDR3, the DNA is TGTGCCAGCAGTTTGTCAGGGAGCTCCTACGAGCAGTACTTC.

CDR3: CASSLRPGQGADTQYF. In DNA, the CDR3 is TGCGCCAGCAGCTTGCGCCCCGGACAGGGAGCAGATACGCAGTATTTT. The rearrangement joins TRBV5-1 to TRBJ2-3; 8 nucleotides line up with TRBD1. Germline lookup yields CDR1 SGHRS and CDR2 YFSETQ. Germline trimming cut 1 base from V and 4 bases from J; bases unmatched to any gene: 8. The CDR3 loop spans 16 amino acids.

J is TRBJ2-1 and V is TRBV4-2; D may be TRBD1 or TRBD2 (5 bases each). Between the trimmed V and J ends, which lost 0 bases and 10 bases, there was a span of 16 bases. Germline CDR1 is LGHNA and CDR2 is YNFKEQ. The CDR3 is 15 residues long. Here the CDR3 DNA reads TGTGCCAGCAGCCAAGACCCCGCACTAGGGGTCGAGCAGTTCTTC. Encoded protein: CASSQDPALGVEQFF.

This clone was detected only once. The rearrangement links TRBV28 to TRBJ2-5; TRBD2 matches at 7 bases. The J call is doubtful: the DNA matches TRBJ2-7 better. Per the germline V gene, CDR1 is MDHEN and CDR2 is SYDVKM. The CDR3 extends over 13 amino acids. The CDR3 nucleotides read TGTGCCAGCACTGGGAGGGGAAACTACGAGCAGTACTTC. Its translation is CASTGRGNYEQYF.

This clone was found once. The CDR3 protein is CSVQEPYEQYF. The CDR3 region has the DNA TGCAGCGTCCAGGAACCCTACGAGCAGTACTTC. This chain links TRBV29-1 with TRBJ2-7; D is uncertain. This CDR3 region has 11 residues. Germline V gene lookup returns CDR1 SQVTM and CDR2 ANQGSEA. V lost 6 bases, J lost 2 bases, and 8 bases lay in between.

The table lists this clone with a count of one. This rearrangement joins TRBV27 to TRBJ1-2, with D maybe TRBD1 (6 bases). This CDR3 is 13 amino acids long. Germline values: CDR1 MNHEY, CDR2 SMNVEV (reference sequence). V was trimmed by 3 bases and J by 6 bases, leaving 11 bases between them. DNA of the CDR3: TGTGCCAGCAGTTTCCGGACAGCCCATGGCTACACCTTC. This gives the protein CASSFRTAHGYTF.

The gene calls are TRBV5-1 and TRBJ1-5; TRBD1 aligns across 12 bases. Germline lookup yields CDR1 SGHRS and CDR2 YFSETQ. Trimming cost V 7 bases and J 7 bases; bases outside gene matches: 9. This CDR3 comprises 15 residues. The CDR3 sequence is CASSPGQGAWQPQHF. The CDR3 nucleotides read TGCGCCAGCTCCCCGGGACAGGGGGCTTGGCAGCCCCAGCATTTT. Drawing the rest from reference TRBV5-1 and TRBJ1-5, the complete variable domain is KAGVTQTPRYLIKTRGQQVTLSCSPISGHRSVSWYQQTPGQGLQFLFEYFSETQRNKGNFPGRFSGRQFSNSRSEMNVSTLELGDSALYLCASSPGQGAWQPQHFGDGTRLSIL.

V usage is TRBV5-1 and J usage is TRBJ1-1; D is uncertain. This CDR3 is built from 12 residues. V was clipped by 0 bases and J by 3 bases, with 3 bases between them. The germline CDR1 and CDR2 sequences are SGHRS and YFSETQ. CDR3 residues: CASSLADTEAFF. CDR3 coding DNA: TGCGCCAGCAGCTTGGCGGACACTGAAGCTTTCTTT.

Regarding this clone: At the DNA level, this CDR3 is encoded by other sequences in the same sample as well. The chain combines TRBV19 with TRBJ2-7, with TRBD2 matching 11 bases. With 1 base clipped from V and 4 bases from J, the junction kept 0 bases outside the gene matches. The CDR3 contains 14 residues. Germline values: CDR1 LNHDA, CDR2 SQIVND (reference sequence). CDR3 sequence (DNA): TGTGCCAGTAGTATAGGACTAGCGGGATACGAGCAGTACTTC. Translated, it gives CASSIGLAGYEQYF.

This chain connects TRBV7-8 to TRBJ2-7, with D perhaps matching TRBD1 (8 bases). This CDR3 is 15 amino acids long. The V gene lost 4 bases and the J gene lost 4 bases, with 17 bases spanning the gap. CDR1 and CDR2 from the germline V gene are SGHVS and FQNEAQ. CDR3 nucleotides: TGTGCCAGCAGCTCCCGGGGGGACAGGTTATACGAGCAGTACTTC. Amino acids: CASSSRGDRLYEQYF.

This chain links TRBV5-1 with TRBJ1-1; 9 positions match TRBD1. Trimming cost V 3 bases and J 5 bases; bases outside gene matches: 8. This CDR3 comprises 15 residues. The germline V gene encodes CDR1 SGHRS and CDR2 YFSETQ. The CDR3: CASSSRTGEVTEAFF. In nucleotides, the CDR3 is TGCGCCAGCAGCTCTCGGACAGGGGAGGTGACTGAAGCTTTCTTT.

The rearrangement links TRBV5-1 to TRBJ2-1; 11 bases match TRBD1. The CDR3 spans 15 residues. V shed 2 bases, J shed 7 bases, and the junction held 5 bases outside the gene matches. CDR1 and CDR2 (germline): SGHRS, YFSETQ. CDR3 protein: CASSLGQGAENEQFF. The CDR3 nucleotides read TGCGCCAGCAGCTTAGGACAGGGGGCAGAAAATGAGCAGTTCTTC.

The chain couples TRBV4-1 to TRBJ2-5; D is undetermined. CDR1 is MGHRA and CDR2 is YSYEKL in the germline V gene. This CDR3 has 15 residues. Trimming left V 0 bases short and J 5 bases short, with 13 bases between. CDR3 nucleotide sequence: TGCGCCAGCAGCCAAGATTACCTCGCGCGGGAGACCCAGTACTTC. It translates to CASSQDYLARETQYF.

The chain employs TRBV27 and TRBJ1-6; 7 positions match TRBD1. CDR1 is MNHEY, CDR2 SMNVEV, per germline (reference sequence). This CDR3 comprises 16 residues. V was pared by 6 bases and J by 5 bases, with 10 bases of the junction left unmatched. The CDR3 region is CASSPTLDRNNSPLHF. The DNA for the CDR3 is TGTGCCAGCAGCCCTACCTTGGACAGGAATAATTCACCCCTCCACTTT.